This TCR beta chain emerged from a study of low-dose radiotherapy and immunotherapy resistance in tumors. Priming of first-strand cDNA relied on TRAV- and TRBV-specific primers (covering alpha and beta chains). Amplification, which lasted about 20 PCR cycles, used a constant-region primer and V-primer adapter to amplify TCRs. TCRdb analysed the reads with MiXCR anew, one entry per CDR3 protein. The sample has 15,000 to 20,000 distinct CDR3 sequences, about 73% seen once; the top ten hold around 5.9%. The CDR3 extends over 16 amino acids. The germline V gene encodes CDR1 SGHRS and CDR2 YFSETQ. With 3 bases removed from V and 4 bases from J, the gap between germline ends came to 19 bases. Advanced solid tumors lacking tumor-infiltrating lymphocytes were present in eligible patients.

The rearrangement links TRBV5-1 to TRBJ1-1, with D unresolved. The receptor was isolated from a human donor with advanced metastatic prostate, ovarian, gallbladder or colorectal cancer (not recorded which). This table probably holds off-target reads from a library built for another chain. In DNA, the CDR3 is TGCGCCAGCAGCTCCGACACCCCTCGTTCGGGCACTGAAGCTTTCTTT. Its translation: CASSSDTPRSGTEAFF.